This TCR beta chain comes out of a study of OX40 agonist ivuxolimab in advanced cancers. The study, taken as a whole, reports: Clonal expansion by week 6 occurred in CD4+ and CD8+ blood T cells (at 0.1 to 3.0 mg/kg). CD8+ T cells averaged more expanded clones than CD4+. It was also the case that some nonresponders had low normalized T-cell clonal expansion.

This clone was recorded only once. Its antigen is currently unknown. This table comes from immunoSEQ multiplex PCR, and its TCRdb copy is limited to in-frame clones, with some not included. The sample includes 90,000 to 100,000 clones, 70% to 90% of them seen just once. This CDR3 has 16 residues. The V end was cut by 3 bases, the J end by 6 bases, with 18 bases between. From germline, CDR1 is MGHRA and CDR2 YSYEKL. Samples of blood were obtained at baseline, on cycle 4 day 1, and on cycle 7 day 1. The J gene is TRBJ1-5, the V gene TRBV4-1; maybe TRBD1 (5 bases). The sequence was collected from an adult with an advanced solid tumor such as melanoma, head and neck, liver or kidney cancer. Sequenced here: CD4+ or CD8+ T cells sorted from blood, sampled in a trial of the OX40 agonist ivuxolimab. CDR3 DNA: TGCGCCAGCAGCCAGTCCACGGGGGACCACCTTCAGCCCCAGCATTTT. It codes for CASSQSTGDHLQPQHF.